Listed here are 4 T cell receptor beta chains from one sample, sequenced in a study of cytomegalovirus exposure and HLA in healthy donors. TCRdb's copy holds only in-frame clones and misses some; the assay was immunoSEQ multiplex PCR. The repertoire holds approximately 140,000 clones, with 70% to 90% as singletons. The sample was PBMCs. The receptors were gathered from a young man in good health and CMV-seropositive.

The gene calls are TRBV2 and TRBJ1-5; 11 nucleotides match TRBD1. Germline CDR1 is SNHLY and CDR2 is FYNNEI. After removal of 4 bases from V and 8 bases from J, the junction contained 7 bases not matched to a gene. CDR3 length: 15 residues. DNA of the CDR3: TGTGCCAGCAGTGTAGGACAGGGGGCATTTGAGCCCCAGCATTTT. This encodes CASSVGQGAFEPQHF.

J is TRBJ2-3 and V is TRBV30; a weak D match, TRBD1 (6 bases). With 7 bases removed from V and 0 bases from J, the gap between germline ends came to 11 bases. Germline lookup yields CDR1 GTSNPN and CDR2 SVGIG (reference sequence). The CDR3 extends over 13 amino acids. DNA of the CDR3: TGTGCCTCAGGGGTCCCTAGCACAGATACGCAGTATTTT. Encoded protein: CASGVPSTDTQYF.

This clone appeared once. This chain links TRBV19 with TRBJ2-5, with 7 bases lining up with TRBD2. CDR1 LNHDA and CDR2 SQIVND come from the germline V gene (reference sequence). This CDR3 is built from 15 residues. The V and J ends lost 5 bases and 0 bases, in that order; junction bases with no gene match: 6. CDR3 DNA: TGTGCCAGTAGTCCCCGCGGGAGCCACCAAGAGACCCAGTACTTC. As protein: CASSPRGSHQETQYF.

The chain recombines TRBV29-1 with TRBJ1-1; TRBD1 aligns across 9 bases. Germline CDR1 is SQVTM and CDR2 is ANQGSEA. V shed 7 bases and J 5 bases; nucleotides not matched to a gene: 8. This CDR3 region has 13 residues. The CDR3 DNA follows: TGCAGCGGGAAGGGACAGGGTTATACTGAAGCTTTCTTT. As protein: CSGKGQGYTEAFF. Complete variable domain (other parts from reference TRBV29-1 and TRBJ1-1): SAVISQKPSRDICQRGTSLTIQCQVDSQVTMMFWYRQQPGQSLTLIATANQGSEATYESGFVIDKFPISRPNLTFSTLTVSNMSPEDSSIYLCSGKGQGYTEAFFGQGTRLTVV.